A single sample is the source of the 32 T cell receptor beta chains below, sequenced in a study of T cell clonality in common variable immunodeficiency. This table comes from immunoSEQ multiplex PCR, and its TCRdb copy is limited to in-frame clones, with some not included. There are approximately 34,000 clones in the sample, none observed a single time. Sequencing was carried out using peripheral blood mononuclear cells. The receptor source for this set is a person aged 18-70 years in good health.

This clone showed up many times. The CDR3 is CASSFHRSGNTIYF. CDR3 DNA, as far as it was read: TGTGCCAGCAGTTTTCACAGGTCCGGAAACACC. The V gene is TRBV12-3 or TRBV12-4, the J gene TRBJ1-3; tentative D call: TRBD1 (5 bases). With the read ending 3 residues before the CDR3 end, the germline J gene is used to fill in that end. V lost 3 bases, J lost 4 bases, and 10 bases lay in between. The CDR3 contains 14 residues.

In its sample, this clone was seen many times. The sequenced part of the CDR3 DNA is TGTGCCAGCAGCTTAAGAGGAGGGACAGATACG. It encodes CASSLRGGTDT. The full CDR3 protein is CASSLRGGTDTQYF. V is TRBV7-3 and J is TRBJ2-3; perhaps TRBD2 as D (6 bases). The CDR3 end is not reached by the read, which stops 3 residues before it; the germline J gene fills it in. The CDR3 is made up of 14 amino acids. The V end lost 1 base, the J end lost 3 bases, and 8 bases lay between the germline ends. Germline V gives CDR1 SGHTA, CDR2 FQGTGA.

This clone showed up many times. The read ends 3 residues before the CDR3 terminus; that terminus is restored from the germline J gene. The V call is TRBV28, the J call TRBJ2-2; TRBD1 matches 8 bases. V shed 5 bases, J shed 7 bases, and the junction held 9 bases outside the gene matches. The CDR3 is 15 amino acids. Germline assignment: CDR1 MDHEN and CDR2 SYDVKM. The CDR3 is CASSPDRARGGELFF. The DNA read from the CDR3 is TGTGCCAGCAGTCCGGACAGGGCCAGGGGCGGGGAG.

This clone has more than one count but fewer than ten. Read sequence stops 3 residues before the CDR3 end, and the germline J gene provides the missing end. This sample includes further DNA sequences coding for the same CDR3. V and J are TRBV2 and TRBJ1-4; a possible D gene is TRBD1 (5 bases). CDR1 is SNHLY, CDR2 FYNNEI, per germline. The CDR3 sequence is 13 residues long. Trimming removed 4 bases from V and 8 bases from J, with 11 bases in between. The sequenced CDR3 bases are TGTGCCAGCAGTGCAGGGATCGGCGAAAAA. Its protein product is CASSAGIGEK. The whole CDR3 region reads CASSAGIGEKLFF.

This clone was detected ten times or more. The read finishes 3 residues shy of the CDR3 end, and the germline J gene is used to complete it. The genes are TRBV5-1 and TRBJ1-3; D gene unclear. Germline CDR1 and CDR2: SGHRS and YFSETQ. V was pared by 0 bases and J by 1 base, with 17 bases between. This CDR3 is built from 18 residues. The DNA read from the CDR3 is TGCGCCAGCAGCTTGGGCCCGAGGGCAGACACATCTGGAAACACC. It specifies CASSLGPRADTSGNT. The CDR3 reads in full as CASSLGPRADTSGNTIYF.

This clone was counted only a few times. A much larger clone differs by one base, so this may be a read error. The CDR3 extends 3 residues past the end of the read, so its final part is completed from the germline J gene. This CDR3 is also generated by other DNA sequences in the sample. This chain links TRBV5-6 with TRBJ1-2, with a possible D match to TRBD1 (6 bases). CDR1 SGHDT and CDR2 YYEEEE come from the germline V gene. CDR3 length: 13 residues. Incomplete CDR3 DNA: TGTGCCAGCAGCTTGGGGGGGCGCGATGGA. Protein sequence: CASSLGGRDG. The entire CDR3 protein reads CASSLGGRDGYTF.

This clone occurred many times. The CDR3 is cut off 3 residues early in the read; its end comes from the germline J gene. The chain carries TRBV20-1 and TRBJ2-7, with 12 bases fitting TRBD2. V shed 1 base, J shed 3 bases, and the junction held 13 bases outside the gene matches. CDR3 length equals 18 residues. Germline V CDR1 and CDR2: DFQATT, SNEGSKA (reference sequence). CDR3 DNA (partial): TGCAGTGCTAGAGGCTGGCTAGCGGGAGGGTCAGGTGACTACGAG. Its translation is CSARGWLAGGSGDYE. The whole CDR3 sequence is CSARGWLAGGSGDYEQYF.

This clone was picked up many times. The read gets to within 3 residues of the CDR3 end, and the germline J gene fills in the rest. V gene TRBV19 combines with J gene TRBJ1-2; no firm D call. CDR1 LNHDA and CDR2 SQIVND come from the germline V gene (reference sequence). The CDR3 runs to 8 residues. This chain's CDR3 is CASRGYTF. The DNA read from the CDR3 is TGTGCCAGTAGAGGG.

About this clone: The CDR3 extends 3 residues past the end of the read, so its final part is completed from the germline J gene. The chain carries TRBV19 and TRBJ1-2; possibly TRBD1 for D (5 bases). This CDR3 spans 18 amino acids. CDR1 and CDR2 from the germline V gene are LNHDA and SQIVND (reference sequence). The CDR3 bases that were read are TGTGCCACCAGTCCGGGGGGACTAGCGGGAGGGCCTACGTACGAC. This sequence encodes CATSPGGLAGGPTYD. The whole CDR3 protein is CATSPGGLAGGPTYDYTF.

This clone has ten or more counts. Coverage ceases 3 residues before the CDR3 finishes, and the germline J gene fills in the end. The V gene is TRBV19, the J gene TRBJ1-2; a possible D gene is TRBD1 (5 bases). The CDR3 sequence is 12 residues long. From germline, CDR1 is LNHDA and CDR2 SQIVND (reference sequence). The V and J ends lost 1 base and 6 bases respectively, with 6 bases between them. CDR3 in amino acids: CASSIGGDGYTF. The sequenced part of the CDR3 DNA is TGTGCCAGTAGTATAGGGGGGGATGGC.

This clone was seen ten or more times. The missing CDR3 end, 3 residues past where the read stops, is filled in from the germline J gene. The J gene is TRBJ2-5, the V gene TRBV2, with D tentatively TRBD1 (8 bases). In germline, CDR1 is SNHLY, CDR2 FYNNEI. With 4 bases removed from V and 2 bases from J, the gap between germline ends came to 14 bases. The CDR3 is made up of 15 amino acids. The CDR3 loop reads CASSADRGGQETQYF. The sequenced part of the CDR3 DNA is TGTGCCAGCAGTGCCGACAGGGGAGGGCAAGAGACC. Full variable domain (outside the CDR3, taken from reference TRBV2 and TRBJ2-5): EPEVTQTPSHQVTQMGQEVILRCVPISNHLYFYWYRQILGQKVEFLVSFYNNEISEKSEIFDDQFSVERPDGSNFTLKIRSTKLEDSAMYFCASSADRGGQETQYFGPGTRLLVL.

This clone was detected only a few times. The missing CDR3 end, 3 residues past where the read stops, is filled in from the germline J gene. The V and J genes are TRBV11-2 and TRBJ2-5; a weak D match, TRBD1 (6 bases). The CDR3 loop spans 14 amino acids. Germline V lookup: CDR1 SGHAT, CDR2 FQNNGV. Trimming removed 4 bases at V and 1 base at J, with 10 bases between. Partial CDR3 DNA: TGTGCCAGCAGCTCCCGGACAGCCCAAGAGACC. Amino acid sequence: CASSSRTAQET. From start to end, the CDR3 is CASSSRTAQETQYF.

This clone occurred a few times. Read data end 3 residues before the CDR3 end; the end is taken from the germline J gene. This chain uses TRBV7-3 with TRBJ2-2, with a possible D match to TRBD1 (5 bases). Germline CDR1 SGHTA, CDR2 FQGTGA. The CDR3 is 15 residues long. The sequenced part of the CDR3 DNA is TGTGCCAGCAGCTTTACAGGCGGCATTAATGAAAAG. Encoded protein: CASSFTGGINEK. The CDR3 reads in full as CASSFTGGINEKLFF.

Of note for this clone: The read is 3 residues too short to cover the CDR3 end, so that end is filled in from the germline J gene. This chain uses TRBV5-1 with TRBJ2-3; D possibly corresponds to TRBD2 (6 bases). Germline assignment: CDR1 SGHRS and CDR2 YFSETQ. This CDR3 is 13 amino acids long. Partial CDR3 DNA: TGCGCCAGCAGCTCCCCGGGGGAGGAGACG. It translates to CASSSPGEET. The complete CDR3 sequence is CASSSPGEETQYF.

This clone has just a few counts. The read halts 3 residues ahead of the CDR3 end, with the missing end drawn from the germline J gene. The chain combines TRBV19 with TRBJ2-5, with TRBD1 matching over 10 bases. The CDR3 loop spans 16 amino acids. The junction had 10 bases not matched to a gene; V was cut back by 4 bases and J by 5 bases. Germline lookup yields CDR1 LNHDA and CDR2 SQIVND (reference sequence). This CDR3 is CASSTQDRGLRETQYF. CDR3 bases read: TGTGCCAGTAGTACCCAGGACAGGGGGTTGCGGGAGACC.

This clone has ten or more counts. Sequencing ends 3 residues short of the CDR3 end; the germline J gene provides the rest. This chain links TRBV20-1 with TRBJ2-5; TRBD1 is a possible D gene (5 bases). V gave up 1 base and J gave up 1 base, with 10 bases separating them. Per germline, CDR1 DFQATT and CDR2 SNEGSKA (reference sequence). This CDR3 spans 14 amino acids. The part of the CDR3 DNA that was read is TGCAGTGCTAGAGCACAGGACCTCCAAGAGACC. Translation: CSARAQDLQET. The complete CDR3 reads CSARAQDLQETQYF.

This clone was counted many times. The read ends 3 residues early relative to the CDR3; the germline J gene fills the gap. The J gene is TRBJ2-5, the V gene TRBV7-6; 7 bases are shared with TRBD2. V was pared by 1 base and J by 1 base, with 12 bases of the junction left unmatched. CDR1 and CDR2 from the germline V gene are SGHVS and FNYEAQ. There are 18 residues in the CDR3. The CDR3 protein is CASSLEGASGYFQETQYF. The CDR3 bases that were read are TGTGCCAGCAGCTTAGAAGGCGCTAGCGGCTATTTCCAAGAGACC.

This clone has more than one count but fewer than ten. From the germline J gene comes the end of the CDR3, since the read stops 3 residues before it. This sequence joins TRBV7-9 and TRBJ2-2; 8 nucleotides align to TRBD1. The CDR3 consists of 15 residues. CDR1 SEHNR and CDR2 FQNEAQ come from the germline V gene (reference sequence). Partial CDR3 DNA: TGTGCCAGCAGCTCAGTTACGGACAGGGTTGAAAAG. Protein product: CASSSVTDRVEK. The full CDR3 protein reads CASSSVTDRVEKLFF.

This clone was picked up many times. CDR3: CASSLEGGPGYTF. The DNA read from the CDR3 is TGTGCCAGCAGCTTAGAAGGGGGACCAGGC. V usage is TRBV7-9 and J usage is TRBJ1-2; maybe TRBD1 (6 bases). The read ends 3 residues before the CDR3 terminus; that terminus is restored from the germline J gene. This CDR3 region has 13 residues. Germline V CDR1 and CDR2: SEHNR, FQNEAQ (reference sequence).

This clone was observed at least ten times. The read halts 3 residues ahead of the CDR3 end, with the missing end drawn from the germline J gene. The chain joins TRBV6-1 to TRBJ2-7, with D perhaps TRBD2 (5 bases). V lost 3 bases and J 5 bases, leaving 17 bases between the germline ends. Germline CDR1 and CDR2: MNHNS and SASEGT. This CDR3 is built from 15 residues. This CDR3 is CASSDPPPLAHEQYF. The part of the CDR3 DNA that was read is TGTGCCAGCAGTGACCCCCCGCCCCTAGCCCACGAG.

This clone has at least ten counts. The read gets to within 3 residues of the CDR3 end, and the germline J gene fills in the rest. The chain uses TRBV20-1 and TRBJ2-1; a possible D gene is TRBD2 (5 bases). This CDR3 region has 16 residues. Germline V gene lookup returns CDR1 DFQATT and CDR2 SNEGSKA (reference sequence). Trimming cost V 0 bases and J 6 bases, with 18 bases left between them. The CDR3 region is CSARDQGGRYSNEQFF. The sequenced CDR3 bases are TGCAGTGCTAGAGATCAAGGCGGGCGATACTCCAATGAG.

The table lists this clone with many counts. Read data end 3 residues before the CDR3 end; the end is taken from the germline J gene. The chain recombines TRBV7-6 with TRBJ2-1; D remains ambiguous. The CDR3 consists of 17 residues. The V end lost 1 base, the J end lost 0 bases, and 13 bases lay between the germline ends. CDR1 is SGHVS, CDR2 FNYEAQ, per germline. CDR3 region: CASSLGVSASSYNEQFF. CDR3 DNA (partial): TGTGCCAGCAGCTTAGGGGTCTCGGCTAGCTCCTACAATGAG.

This clone was found a few times. The junction does not match germline at one end; this may be a read error. The read finishes 3 residues shy of the CDR3 end, and the germline J gene is used to complete it. Other DNA sequences of this sample code for an identical CDR3. The chain is built from TRBV18 and TRBJ1-3, with D possibly being TRBD1 (5 bases). The CDR3 length is 16 residues. CDR1 is KGHSH, CDR2 LQKENI, per germline. The DNA read from the CDR3 is TGTGCCAGCTCACCACCCCGAACCAGGGCCGGAAACACA. It specifies CASSPPRTRAGNT. The whole CDR3 sequence is CASSPPRTRAGNTIYF.

This clone showed up many times. Read data end 3 residues before the CDR3 end; the end is taken from the germline J gene. The chain couples TRBV11-2 to TRBJ2-1; 9 bases match TRBD1. J gave up 8 bases and V 5 bases, and 10 bases lay outside the gene matches. Germline loops: CDR1 SGHAT, CDR2 FQNNGV. The CDR3 has 15 amino acids. The part of the CDR3 DNA that was read is TGTGCCAGCAGCCCTGGGGACAGGGCCTGGTATGAG. Residues: CASSPGDRAWYE. The entire CDR3 is CASSPGDRAWYEQFF.

This clone has a count of ten or more. The CDR3 DNA, read in part, is TGCAGTGCTAGAGTAGGTCAGGGTCATTCACCC. Translated: CSARVGQGHSP. The whole CDR3 protein reads CSARVGQGHSPLHF. The rearrangement joins TRBV20-1 to TRBJ1-6; D perhaps matches TRBD1 (5 bases). The sequenced fragment ends 3 residues before the CDR3 boundary, so the rest is inferred from the germline J gene. V shed 1 base and J shed 8 bases, with 12 bases lying between them. This CDR3 is built from 14 residues. In germline, CDR1 is DFQATT, CDR2 SNEGSKA (reference sequence).

This clone was counted many times. The observed sequence ends 3 residues before the CDR3 terminus, with the missing tail filled in from the germline J gene. The V call is TRBV20-1, the J call TRBJ2-2; 16 bases align to TRBD2. Looked up from germline, CDR1 is DFQATT and CDR2 is SNEGSKA (reference sequence). This CDR3 is built from 18 residues. The V segment lost 6 bases and the J segment 4 bases; nucleotides outside the gene matches: 11. The covered CDR3 bases are TGCAGTGCCAATCCGGGACTAGCGGGGGGGCGAGGCACCGGGGAG. This sequence encodes CSANPGLAGGRGTGE. The complete CDR3 reads CSANPGLAGGRGTGELFF.

This clone was found many times. The read ends 3 residues before the CDR3 terminus; that terminus is restored from the germline J gene. This sequence joins TRBV20-1 and TRBJ2-1; 8 bases line up with TRBD2. The V segment lost 0 bases and the J segment 5 bases; nucleotides outside the gene matches: 6. Germline CDR1 DFQATT, CDR2 SNEGSKA (reference sequence). The CDR3 length is 15 residues. The DNA read from the CDR3 is TGCAGTGCTAGAGAACTTAGCGGGGCCCACAATGAG. Residues: CSARELSGAHNE. The CDR3 reads in full as CSARELSGAHNEQFF.

Of note for this clone: The DNA ends 3 residues before the CDR3 does, and the rest of the CDR3 is filled in from the germline J gene. The chain is built from TRBV30 and TRBJ2-3; D is possibly TRBD2 (5 bases). Germline V gene data show CDR1 as GTSNPN and CDR2 as SVGIG (reference sequence). Trimming removed 0 bases from V and 4 bases from J, with 26 bases in between. CDR3 length equals 19 residues. CDR3 residues: CAWSVLRWMAGRGADTQYF. The part of the CDR3 DNA that was read is TGTGCCTGGAGTGTACTAAGATGGATGGCGGGTCGTGGCGCAGATACG.

At least ten counts were recorded for this clone. The CDR3 end falls 3 residues outside the read, so it is completed with the germline J gene. This rearrangement joins TRBV30 to TRBJ1-1; unclear D gene. The CDR3 has 14 amino acids. V was cut by 4 bases and J by 2 bases, with 14 bases left in between. The germline gives CDR1 GTSNPN, CDR2 SVGIG (reference sequence). The CDR3 bases that were read are TGTGCCTGGACCCCCCGGGTGGTAAACACTGAA. Its protein product is CAWTPRVVNTE. In full, the CDR3 is CAWTPRVVNTEAFF.

This clone was recorded many times. CDR3 sequence: CATALQGGNSPLHF. The CDR3 bases that were read are TGTGCCACAGCTCTCCAAGGGGGTAATTCACCC. The chain carries TRBV18 and TRBJ1-6; D is possibly TRBD1 (6 bases). Sequencing ends 3 residues short of the CDR3 end; the germline J gene provides the rest. Trimming shortened V by 10 bases and J by 6 bases, and 16 bases separated the two germline ends. CDR1 is KGHSH, CDR2 LQKENI, per germline. CDR3 length: 14 amino acids.

This clone was recorded at least ten times. CDR3 amino acids: CASSLAGTKETQYF. The DNA read from the CDR3 is TGCGCCAGCAGCTTGGCCGGGACTAAAGAGACC. V and J are TRBV5-1 and TRBJ2-5; TRBD2 aligns across 7 bases. The CDR3 extends 3 residues past the end of the read, so its final part is completed from the germline J gene. Germline V CDR1 and CDR2: SGHRS, YFSETQ. J lost 3 bases, V lost 0 bases, and 2 bases had no gene match. This CDR3 is 14 amino acids long.

This clone was seen at least ten times. The read terminates 3 residues before the CDR3 end, so the remaining end is supplied by the germline J gene. The chain employs TRBV6-2 or TRBV6-3 and TRBJ2-1; 8 bases agree with TRBD2. Germline assignment: CDR1 MNHEY and CDR2 SVGEGT. V trimming: 6 bases; J trimming: 8 bases; junction bases outside the gene matches: 9. This CDR3 is 14 amino acids long. The chain's CDR3 is CASSWTSLGDEQFF. The CDR3 DNA, read in part, is TGTGCCAGCAGCTGGACTAGCTTAGGCGATGAG.